Here is one T cell receptor beta chain with its context. Antigen: not known. This sample is drawn from a study of graft-versus-host responses after intestinal transplantation. Study at large: Multivisceral, liver-intestinal, or isolated intestinal transplants were performed in recipients. Every one of the recipients received anti-thymocyte globulin induction and afterwards took tacrolimus and steroids for around three years. Findings and limits, study-wide: Allografts of patients with graft-donor T cell macrochimerism showed high graft-versus-host to host-versus-graft clone ratios. GvH clones appeared in recipient marrow, some first in ileum or blood.

CDR3 length: 16 residues. The ends lost 0 bases at V and 2 bases at J; junction bases unmatched: 3. The germline V gene encodes CDR1 SGHVS and CDR2 FQNEAQ. Method: immunoSEQ multiplex PCR; TCRdb's copy keeps in-frame clones and lacks some. The sample lists some 86,000 clones, 91% occurring once. The receptor was derived from a human donor who received an intestinal transplant. The sample in question was unstimulated CD4+ T cells sorted from spleen or lymph node cells, obtained before intestinal transplant. This chain connects TRBV7-8 to TRBJ2-7; 11 nucleotides agree with TRBD2. The CDR3 DNA reads as TGTGCCAGCAGCTTAGCTTCTAGCGGGGGGCCCTACGAGCAGTACTTC. Its protein product is CASSLASSGGPYEQYF.